This TCR beta chain was profiled in a study of a mutant IDH1 vaccine in newly diagnosed glioma. Study context: Patients were started on vaccination 4-6 weeks after radiotherapy alone, or with temozolomide cycles. There were approximately 62% males and around 40% females among treated patients, whose mean age was about 41 years. Study findings and constraints: Altogether, about 93% of patients exhibited vaccine-induced immune responses.

To note about this clone: The target antigen is unknown.

CDR1 is SGDLS and CDR2 is YYNGEE in the germline V gene. The CDR3 extends over 14 amino acids. The germline V and J ends were trimmed by 3 bases and 4 bases, with 13 bases remaining between them. TCRdb's table, derived via immunoSEQ multiplex PCR, lists solely in-frame clones and lacks some. Of about 40,000 clones listed, around 83% were seen once; the top ten hold about 2.2%. Stated time point: week 11, during vaccination. Topical imiquimod was applied with each vaccine dose, which held 300 ug of mutant IDH1 20-mer peptide. The sequence came from a man aged 35 to 55 with glioma. The V and J genes are TRBV9 and TRBJ1-1, with D tentatively TRBD1 (5 bases). This specimen was PBMCs, taken from a glioma patient whose treatment included an IDH1 peptide vaccine. CDR3 residues: CASSAMGGSTEAFF. CDR3 DNA: TGTGCCAGCAGCGCAATGGGGGGGAGCACTGAAGCTTTCTTT.